This T cell receptor (beta chain) was captured in a study of cytomegalovirus exposure and HLA in healthy donors (dated by TCRdb to between 2016 and 2019). Study-wide context: An earlier analysis of a few hundred of the donors reported about 280 Gb of sequence data and 117 million unique TCR beta sequences obtained from about 180 million T cells. About 300 gigabases of sequencing data and tens of millions of unique TCR sequences were included in an early release covering roughly 600 HLA-typed donors. Among the approximately 420 genotyped donors, around 81% belonged to the genetic ancestry cluster associated with self-reported Caucasian donors. The study aimed to test whether signatures of past pathogen exposure could be identified by cataloging public T cell receptors. The T cell repertoires of some 670 subjects were profiled by immunosequencing and related to cytomegalovirus serostatus. Along with the roughly 670-subject first cohort, a separate validation cohort of over a hundred different subjects was used. The study combined high-throughput TCR immunosequencing, statistical association of individual TCRs with disease status, and machine learning to predict cytomegalovirus infection status. In a later analysis, previously published TCR beta repertoires from more than 500 donors were re-analyzed and high-resolution HLA genotyping was added so that TCR occurrence patterns could be studied. Rather than using new phenotypic data, the later analysis identified candidate immune exposures from TCR beta sequences and from how often those sequences occurred across donors. To decide whether each TCR beta V gene segment behaved as functional or pseudogenic, an earlier analysis of some 600 of the donors relied on high-throughput TCR beta sequencing. Donor age, sex, ethnicity and CMV serostatus were compiled alongside the repertoire data. In a later genetic analysis, genome-wide SNP genotypes for about three fifths of the roughly 670 donors were used, and that subset was treated as a discovery cohort. All discovery cohort repertoires had been generated on a single sequencing platform. HLA typing covered class I and class II loci at four-digit resolution. Typing coverage varied by locus: roughly 629-630 donors for A, B, C, DRB1 and DQB1; approximately 500 for DQA1; 600 to 610 for DPA1; fewer than 480 for DPB1. A handful of DR-DQ haplotypes were treated as single units for association and clustering because of strong linkage in the cohort. On average, roughly 250,000 unique TCR beta nucleotide sequences were sequenced per donor among 300 to 500 genotyped donors of the cohort, with about 17% of those sequences being non-productive. Overall study results and their limits: Most TCR sequences were seen in very few donors, while some public TCRs were found in many individuals. Several of the top co-occurrence clusters appeared to be linked to parvovirus B19, influenza, CMV and Epstein-Barr virus, according to a later analysis. It was suggested by the authors that the approach could potentially be generalized to other disease states and immunological phenotypes. A later analysis associated 16,951 TCR beta sequences with specific HLA alleles at a false discovery rate of 0.05. According to a later genetic analysis, donors in an Asian-associated ancestry cluster had fewer N-insertions in productive TCRs than the roughly 670-donor mean. An association between a missense DCLRE1C variant and V-gene and J-gene trimming of TCR beta chains was found in a later genetic analysis and replicated in an independent cohort. In an earlier analysis of some 500 of the donors, most TCR beta V segments were observed in productive rearrangements about 87% or about 30% of the time, broadly matching IMGT annotations. The classifier was reported to diagnose cytomegalovirus status with high specificity and sensitivity in both the original cohort and the validation cohort. In this cohort, only TCR beta chains were sequenced, and detectable features were limited by the absence of alpha or paired-chain data. A further reported finding was that TCR beta sequences accurately predicted the HLA-A and HLA-B alleles for most subjects in the first cohort. Most CMV-associated TCR beta chains appeared to be HLA-restricted in a later analysis, and the HLA associations seemed to be driven largely by CMV exposure. In vitro tests confirmed that a few of the cytomegalovirus-associated TCR beta chains recognize cytomegalovirus antigens. A cluster of highly shared sequence variants was judged likely to represent a technical artifact of the sequencing pipeline. The earlier analysis of around 600 of the donors excluded approximately 15 rarely observed V segments, including chromosome 9 orphons, because counts were too low. In a later analysis, TCR association rates were found to vary across HLA loci, with the most associated TCRs seen for DRB1 alleles and the fewest for HLA-C alleles. Immune exposure information for the cohort was limited to CMV serostatus. Linkage disequilibrium might explain the correlated functional status among segregating V segments, but an unknown experimental factor could not be ruled out. Sequencing depth was assumed to be roughly uniform across donors in the presence/absence analyses, though that assumption may not hold. HLA typing was unavailable for some donors at each locus, so association tests used only the typed subset. The 87-base-pair reads could not distinguish some IMGT-functional V segments, including TRBV6-2 and TRBV6-3, so those segments were excluded. A total of 164 TCR beta chains were listed by the study as associated with cytomegalovirus. In a later analysis, HLA-associated TCR beta chains were found to be more clonally expanded and to have lower generation probabilities than equally common non-associated chains. When HLA alleles, especially DR and DQ, strongly co-occurred, TCR associations were difficult to assign to individual alleles.

The cohort comprised 670 or so healthy bone marrow donors. At the time of sampling, every cohort member was nominally healthy, though immune exposures that went unrecorded were likely present. The donor tested CMV seronegative, placing the donor among the 350 or so seronegative members of the cohort. A peripheral blood sample was provided by each donor, and peripheral blood mononuclear cells were used for TCR beta sequencing. The Qiagen DNeasy Blood Extraction Kit was used to extract genomic DNA from the blood cell samples. The cysteine opens and the phenylalanine closes a CDR3 of 17 amino acids. Only the CDR3 portion is preserved as DNA: 51 bases, with reading frame beginning at the first base. CDR1 and CDR2 are drawn from the germline V gene: KGHSH, LQKENI. The trim is 7 bases for V and 5 bases for J, with a gap of 23 bases between the germline ends. Points on this clone: No antigen is known for it. No clone much larger than this one lies a single base away; base qualities are absent.

Libraries were made using the immunoSEQ multiplex PCR assay. The multiplex PCR relied on a mix of 60 forward primers for TCR Vbeta segments and 13 reverse primers for TCR Jbeta segments. Amplification of the CDR3 region of rearranged TCR beta genes was performed with a multiplex PCR assay on genomic DNA. The Illumina HiSeq System was used to sequence the amplified TCR beta libraries as 87-base-pair reads. The authors processed their data as follows. A later analysis counted tens of millions of unique TCR beta chains across the 640 or so repertoires, and around 9.9 million of these chains were shared by at least two donors. Raw reads were error-corrected and collapsed into unique sequences with a nearest-neighbor algorithm that merged closely related sequences to remove PCR and sequencing errors. V, D and J gene segments were assigned by aligning CDR3 sequences to IMGT reference sequences. For a sequence to be retained, a match of at least six nucleotides was required to both a V gene segment and a J gene segment. A rearrangement was called productive if the CDR3 had no stop codons and remained in frame with V and J, and every other rearrangement was called non-productive. Following IMGT convention, CDR3 was defined as the stretch from the second conserved V-encoded cysteine up to the conserved J-encoded phenylalanine. The earlier analysis of roughly 590 of the donors excluded any sequence lacking an unambiguous match to a single V gene segment. In an earlier analysis of 587 of the donors, a V segment was called functional when productive rearrangements were above 56.7%, and segregating when the standard deviation between donors exceeded 5%. To diagnose cytomegalovirus status from the catalog of TCR beta chain sequences, a statistical classification framework was built. In a later analysis, TCR nucleotide sequences were compared against IMGT/GENE-DB human TR gene sequences so that V and J genes could be assigned. A later analysis assigned CDR3 sequences and most-parsimonious VDJ recombination scenarios with the TCRdist pipeline. In a later analysis, each TCR beta chain was defined by its CDR3 amino acid sequence together with its V-gene family, and reads lacking a unique V-gene family were excluded. In a later analysis, 500 to 650 highly shared, low-generation-probability nucleotide sequences were removed to address suspected cross-contamination and a sequencing artifact. A later analysis calculated a clonal expansion index for each public chain from normalized within-repertoire ranks of inferred template counts. In a later analysis, generation probabilities were computed with a VDJ recombination model fitted to out-of-frame rearrangements, and the resulting probabilities were checked against IGoR. Hypergeometric tests were used in a later analysis to score TCR-TCR, TCR-HLA and TCR-CMV co-occurrence, with a repertoire-size bias correction applied to the TCR pairs. False discovery rates were estimated in a later analysis by permuting HLA or CMV assignments 20 times. In a later analysis, co-occurring TCRs were grouped using DBSCAN, with TCRdist sequence similarity added in when clustering inside HLA-allele-positive subsets. Repertoires with fewer than 30,000 or more than 120,000 public chains were left out of co-occurrence clustering, as were about five repertoires with anomalous nucleotide sharing. The immuneACCESS repertoire file appears here via TCRdb, limited to in-frame rearrangements. These files lack a portion of the clones; in checked studies, under half of the deficit traces to unresolved V genes, and the cause of the others is not known. V, J and clone size derive from that table, while D and trimming were established from the DNA sequence. The sample table contains about 130,000 clones; only one count was recorded for approximately 80% of them. Together, the top ten hold 1.3% to 1.5% of the sample.

The TCR was taken from a female donor in good health and CMV-seronegative. The V and J genes are TRBV18 and TRBJ1-4; the D gene assignment is ambiguous. Sequences were obtained from PBMCs. The nucleotides are TGTGCCAGCTGCTTAGCCCCTTCTATGAATGGAAATGAAAAACTGTTTTTT. Its translation reads: CASCLAPSMNGNEKLFF.